The 30 T cell receptor beta chains reported below all come from one sample, sequenced in a study of response to subunit inactivated influenza vaccine. TCRdb independently ran MiXCR on the RT-PCR reads; one entry per CDR3 protein. The sample comprises roughly 650,000 distinct CDR3 sequences, 15% to 19% of which are singletons, and roughly 12% rests with the top ten. The sequences come from PBMCs from blood, collected 11 to 12 days after vaccination. The source is a middle-aged man who received an inactivated influenza vaccine.

This clonotype has just a few counts. The chain carries TRBV28 and TRBJ2-3; D not resolved. V was trimmed by 2 bases and J by 1 base, leaving 13 bases between them. The CDR3 extends over 16 amino acids. Germline-derived CDR1 and CDR2 are MDHEN and SYDVKM. The CDR3 DNA sequence: TGTGCCAGCAGTTTAAGCTGGATCGAGGGCACAGATACGCAGTATTTT. This translates into CASSLSWIEGTDTQYF.

In this sample, this clonotype turned up many times. The chain couples TRBV27 to TRBJ2-1; 8 bases line up with TRBD2. Germline CDR1 reads MNHEY; CDR2 reads SMNVEV (reference sequence). The CDR3 contains 16 residues. V shed 5 bases, J shed 2 bases, and the junction held 8 bases outside the gene matches. For the CDR3, the DNA is TGTGCCAGCAGTACCCTGACGGGAGGGCCCTACAATGAGCAGTTCTTC. Amino acid sequence: CASSTLTGGPYNEQFF.

This clonotype was seen many times. V and J are TRBV7-8 and TRBJ2-1; D is tentatively TRBD1 or TRBD2 (5 bases each). The CDR3 totals 16 residues. V shed 1 base and J shed 4 bases, with 14 bases lying between them. Germline V gene lookup returns CDR1 SGHVS and CDR2 FQNEAQ. The CDR3 spells CASSLGGPPLYNEQFF. The CDR3, as DNA: TGTGCCAGCAGCTTAGGGGGACCCCCTCTTTACAATGAGCAGTTCTTC.

This clonotype was counted between two and nine times. CDR3 DNA sequence: TGTGCCAGCAGCTTTGGCAGCCTGGGGTCCTACAATGAGCAGTTCTTC. It codes for CASSFGSLGSYNEQFF. The V gene is TRBV11-2, the J gene TRBJ2-1; D gene unclear. V was trimmed by 3 bases and J by 1 base, leaving 13 bases between them. CDR1 is SGHAT and CDR2 is FQNNGV in the germline V gene. This CDR3 comprises 16 residues.

The chain carries TRBV7-2 and TRBJ2-1, with 9 bases that match TRBD2. This CDR3 has 14 amino acids. Germline V gene lookup returns CDR1 SGHTA and CDR2 FQGNSA. With 2 bases clipped from V and 9 bases from J, the junction kept 5 bases outside the gene matches. CDR3 sequence reads: CASSLKRGEGEQFF. CDR3 DNA: TGTGCCAGCAGCTTAAAGCGGGGGGAGGGTGAGCAGTTCTTC.

There are a few counts of this clonotype. The genes are TRBV3-1 and TRBJ2-2; D gene ambiguous. The CDR3 totals 16 residues. The V gene's germline CDR1 is LGHDT and CDR2 YNNKEL (reference sequence). Trimming removed 0 bases from V and 1 base from J, with 9 bases in between. The CDR3 coding sequence is TGTGCCAGCAGCCAAGATCTTAGGGAGAACACCGGGGAGCTGTTTTTT. This codes for CASSQDLRENTGELFF.

In its sample, this clonotype was seen a few times. V usage is TRBV5-4 and J usage is TRBJ1-4, with TRBD1 as a possible D gene (5 bases). The CDR3 is made up of 14 amino acids. V lost 4 bases and J lost 5, with 12 bases in between. CDR1 is SGHNT, CDR2 YYREEE, per germline (reference sequence). The CDR3: CASSNQGLNEKLFF. DNA of the CDR3: TGTGCCAGCAGCAATCAGGGACTGAATGAAAAACTGTTTTTT.

The CDR3 nucleotides are TGCGCCAGCAGCCAAGTAGGACTGGGTGGGGTAACCCTCAACGGGGTAGCCAAAAACATTCAGTACTTC. This sequence encodes CASSQVGLGGVTLNGVAKNIQYF. This rearrangement joins TRBV4-1 to TRBJ2-4, with TRBD2 as a possible D gene (5 bases). CDR3 size: 23 residues. Trimming cost V 1 base and J 0 bases, with 31 bases left between them. CDR1 and CDR2 (germline): MGHRA, YSYEKL.

Ten or more counts support this clonotype. The chain has TRBV7-2 and TRBJ2-7; D possibly uses TRBD1 or TRBD2 (5 bases each). In germline, CDR1 is SGHTA, CDR2 FQGNSA. The V end lost 6 bases, the J end lost 2 bases, and 14 bases lay between the germline ends. The CDR3 extends over 14 amino acids. CDR3 in amino acids: CASRDGRGAYEQYF. The CDR3 DNA is TGTGCCAGCAGGGACGGTCGGGGCGCCTACGAGCAGTACTTC.

In its sample, this clonotype was seen a few times. The rearrangement joins TRBV14 to TRBJ2-7; no clear D gene. The germline V gene has CDR1 SGHDN and CDR2 FVKESK. The CDR3 loop spans 13 amino acids. With 1 base removed from V and 3 bases from J, the gap between germline ends came to 7 bases. This chain's CDR3 is CASSQVRYYEQYF. The CDR3 DNA is TGTGCCAGCAGCCAAGTGCGGTACTACGAGCAGTACTTC.

This clonotype was found many times. This chain links TRBV12-3 or TRBV12-4 with TRBJ2-1, with 8 bases fitting TRBD1. There are 15 residues in the CDR3. J was trimmed by 1 base and V by 7 bases; bases with no gene match: 6. The CDR3 DNA sequence: TGTGCCAGCACCCTCACAGGGGGTTCCTACAATGAGCAGTTCTTC. It translates to CASTLTGGSYNEQFF.

This clonotype was seen a handful of times. The J gene is TRBJ2-3, the V gene TRBV7-9; D not resolved. In germline, CDR1 is SEHNR, CDR2 FQNEAQ (reference sequence). CDR3 length: 14 amino acids. The V end lost 3 bases, the J end lost 0 bases, and 7 bases lay between the germline ends. CDR3 DNA: TGTGCCAGCAGCTTTAGCCATAGCACAGATACGCAGTATTTT. Amino acid sequence: CASSFSHSTDTQYF.

CDR3 sequence reads: CSVAGGRAPNEQFF. The DNA of the CDR3 is TGCAGCGTGGCCGGCGGGAGGGCCCCCAATGAGCAGTTCTTC. The genes are TRBV29-1 and TRBJ2-1, with 9 bases aligning to TRBD2. J was trimmed by 6 bases and V by 6 bases; bases with no gene match: 9. The CDR3 loop spans 14 amino acids. Germline assignment: CDR1 SQVTM and CDR2 ANQGSEA.

V usage is TRBV9 and J usage is TRBJ2-3; 8 bases align to TRBD2. With 4 bases clipped from V and 1 base from J, the junction kept 8 bases outside the gene matches. Germline loops: CDR1 SGDLS, CDR2 YYNGEE. The CDR3 spans 16 residues. For the CDR3, the DNA is TGTGCCAGCAGCTCCCTCGGGGGGGCTGGCACAGATACGCAGTATTTT. It is translated as CASSSLGGAGTDTQYF.

The V and J genes are TRBV28 and TRBJ2-3, with unresolved D. The germline CDR1 and CDR2 sequences are MDHEN and SYDVKM. The CDR3 extends over 17 amino acids. V gave up 8 bases and J gave up 0 bases, with 21 bases separating them. Here the CDR3 DNA reads TGTGCCAGCTGGAGTTACTCCCTTACCTCTAGCACAGATACGCAGTATTTT. Translation: CASWSYSLTSSTDTQYF.

This clonotype was observed a handful of times. The gene calls are TRBV5-6 and TRBJ2-2; weak D call: TRBD1 (6 bases). The germline V gene encodes CDR1 SGHDT and CDR2 YYEEEE. With 4 bases removed from V and 6 bases from J, the gap between germline ends came to 16 bases. The length of the CDR3 is 15 residues. This CDR3 is CASSPRGVISGELFF. CDR3 DNA: TGTGCCAGCAGCCCCAGGGGCGTTATTTCCGGGGAGCTGTTTTTT.

This clonotype appeared a few times. The CDR3 bases are TGTGCCAGCAGCCGAAGACAGGGGTCGAATGAGCAGTTCTTC. Residues: CASSRRQGSNEQFF. This chain joins TRBV6-1 and TRBJ2-1; TRBD1 matches 8 bases. This CDR3 contains 14 residues. With 6 bases clipped from V and 7 bases from J, the junction kept 8 bases outside the gene matches. CDR1 is MNHNS and CDR2 is SASEGT in the germline V gene.

The chain combines TRBV2 with TRBJ2-4, with D maybe TRBD1 (7 bases). The CDR3 has 15 residues. CDR1 and CDR2 (germline): SNHLY, FYNNEI. Deletions cut 6 bases from V and 9 bases from J, with 21 bases between. CDR3 in DNA: TGTGCCAGCAGCGGAGGGACAGTCACCCGGGGCATTCAGTACTTC. This encodes CASSGGTVTRGIQYF.

The chain links TRBV5-1 to TRBJ2-5; 8 bases are shared with TRBD1. CDR3 size: 14 residues. CDR1 SGHRS and CDR2 YFSETQ come from the germline V gene. The J segment lost 4 bases and the V segment lost 3 bases, leaving 5 bases of the junction unmatched. CDR3 amino acids: CASSSTTGGETQYF. The DNA for the CDR3 is TGCGCCAGCAGCTCGACTACAGGGGGAGAGACCCAGTACTTC.

The chain joins TRBV24-1 to TRBJ2-5; D is ambiguous. The CDR3 runs 14 residues. Per the germline V gene, CDR1 is KGHDR and CDR2 is SFDVKD. Trimming took 4 bases from V and 5 from J, leaving 13 bases between them. The CDR3 bases are TGTGCCACCAGTGAGTCCGGCCTCGGCGAGACCCAGTACTTC. Translation gives CATSESGLGETQYF.

The J gene is TRBJ2-1, the V gene TRBV24-1, with 14 nucleotides matching TRBD2. V lost 3 bases to trimming and J lost 9 bases; unmatched junction nucleotides: 3. There are 15 residues in the CDR3. CDR1 is KGHDR, CDR2 SFDVKD, per germline. This CDR3 reads CATSDPGTSGGEQFF. The CDR3 DNA is TGTGCCACCAGTGATCCCGGGACTAGCGGGGGTGAGCAGTTCTTC.

This clonotype was counted a few times. The chain joins TRBV18 to TRBJ2-5; D is ambiguous. V was shortened by 5 bases and J by 2 bases, with 6 bases between the two germline ends. The CDR3 loop spans 12 amino acids. In germline, CDR1 is KGHSH, CDR2 LQKENI. In DNA form, the CDR3 reads TGTGCCAGCTCATTCACTCAAGAGACCCAGTACTTC. Its protein is CASSFTQETQYF.

The chain couples TRBV12-3 or TRBV12-4 to TRBJ2-3; 9 nucleotides line up with TRBD1. There are 17 residues in the CDR3. The J segment lost 0 bases and the V segment lost 6 bases, leaving 10 bases of the junction unmatched. The CDR3 is CASRVGDRVSSTDTQYF. The CDR3 nucleotides read TGTGCCAGCAGGGTAGGGGACAGGGTGTCCAGCACAGATACGCAGTATTTT.

CDR3 coding DNA: TGCAGTGCTAGAGATAGGACAGCCCACACAGATACGCAGTATTTT. Residues: CSARDRTAHTDTQYF. This chain links TRBV20-1 with TRBJ2-3; possibly TRBD1 for D (6 bases). CDR1 and CDR2 from the germline V gene are DFQATT and SNEGSKA (reference sequence). The CDR3 loop spans 15 amino acids. Trimming took off 0 bases at V and 2 bases at J, with 12 bases between the two ends.

V usage is TRBV5-1 and J usage is TRBJ2-3; weak D call: TRBD2 (5 bases). Per the germline V gene, CDR1 is SGHRS and CDR2 is YFSETQ. The CDR3 runs 14 residues. V was shortened by 0 bases and J by 6 bases, with 11 bases between the two germline ends. CDR3 residues: CASSLVASPDTQYF. CDR3 sequence (DNA): TGCGCCAGCAGCTTGGTGGCTAGCCCGGATACGCAGTATTTT.

The chain uses TRBV7-2 and TRBJ2-5; 12 nucleotides agree with TRBD2. This CDR3 is built from 16 residues. Germline loops: CDR1 SGHTA, CDR2 FQGNSA. J gave up 4 bases and V 3 bases, and 6 bases lay outside the gene matches. CDR3 nucleotide sequence: TGTGCCAGCAGCTTGGCACTAGCGGGGGGAGGAGAGACCCAGTACTTC. Protein: CASSLALAGGGETQYF.

The V and J genes are TRBV25-1 and TRBJ2-2; no definite D call. Germline CDR1 MGHDK, CDR2 SYGVNS. V lost 4 bases to trimming and J lost 3 bases, with 12 bases between them. The CDR3 totals 15 residues. CDR3 coding DNA: TGTGCCAGCAGTGCTATGTGGGAACACACCGGGGAGCTGTTTTTT. This encodes CASSAMWEHTGELFF.

The chain has TRBV30 and TRBJ2-1, with TRBD2 matching over 7 bases. The germline gives CDR1 GTSNPN, CDR2 SVGIG (reference sequence). CDR3 length: 14 amino acids. After removal of 2 bases from V and 9 bases from J, the junction contained 10 bases not matched to a gene. The CDR3 protein is CAWSKSGIKVEQFF. The CDR3 DNA sequence: TGTGCCTGGAGTAAAAGCGGGATAAAGGTTGAGCAGTTCTTC.

In this sample, this clonotype turned up a few times. This chain links TRBV29-1 with TRBJ1-3; D not certain. Trimming pared 3 bases from V and 1 base from J, leaving 10 bases between. Germline values: CDR1 SQVTM, CDR2 ANQGSEA. The CDR3 runs to 14 residues. Written as DNA, the CDR3 is TGCAGCGTTGATGAGGGCGGGTCTGGAAACACCATATATTTT. It is translated as CSVDEGGSGNTIYF.

The chain joins TRBV29-1 to TRBJ2-1; 11 bases line up with TRBD2. V trimming: 6 bases; J trimming: 7 bases; junction bases outside the gene matches: 8. Germline CDR1 and CDR2: SQVTM and ANQGSEA. The length of the CDR3 is 14 residues. The CDR3 spells CSVIGLAGSNEQFF. CDR3 DNA: TGCAGCGTGATAGGACTAGCGGGCTCGAATGAGCAGTTCTTC.